Below, 7 T cell receptor beta chains from the same sample are listed, as sequenced in a study of T cells in tuberculosis. Assay: immunoSEQ multiplex PCR; the TCRdb copy retains only in-frame clones and omits some. This repertoire shows 80,000 to 90,000 clones, approximately 91% found once; its top ten account for less than 2.5%. After thawing and overnight rest, PBMC were stained with GMM-loaded CD1B tetramer, viability dye and anti-CD3 for sorting. The CD1B tetramers carried C32 glucose monomycolate purified from Rhodococcus equi. Material for sequencing was CD1b-GMM tetramer-negative cells sorted from PBMCs. These receptors all come from an adult woman with latent tuberculosis.

The CDR3 DNA is TGTGCCAGCAGCTTAGTCGGGGGGCCCGGGGAGCTGTTTTTT. This codes for CASSLVGGPGELFF. J is TRBJ2-2 and V is TRBV7-2; possible D gene TRBD2, 7 bases. Trimming removed 1 base at V and 6 bases at J, with 9 bases between. Germline V gene lookup returns CDR1 SGHTA and CDR2 FQGNSA. The CDR3 spans 14 residues.

J is TRBJ2-3 and V is TRBV27, with 14 nucleotides matching TRBD2. The length of the CDR3 is 18 residues. CDR1 is MNHEY and CDR2 is SMNVEV in the germline V gene (reference sequence). The V gene end was trimmed by 4 bases and the J gene end by 6 bases; junction bases not matched to a gene: 12. The CDR3 region has the DNA TGTGCCAGCAGTTCCAGGACTAGCGGGGGGACCCTCCCGGATACGCAGTATTTT. It translates to CASSSRTSGGTLPDTQYF.

The gene calls are TRBV14 and TRBJ2-1; unclear D gene. The CDR3 sequence is 13 residues long. The germline V gene has CDR1 SGHDN and CDR2 FVKESK. The V end lost 2 bases, the J end lost 2 bases, and 4 bases lay between the germline ends. The CDR3 sequence: CASSQLTYNEQFF. The CDR3 region has the DNA TGTGCCAGCAGCCAATTAACCTACAATGAGCAGTTCTTC.

The V and J genes are TRBV5-4 and TRBJ1-4, with D perhaps TRBD1 (6 bases). The germline V and J ends were trimmed by 4 bases and 8 bases, with 18 bases remaining between them. CDR1 and CDR2 (germline): SGHNT, YYREEE (reference sequence). The CDR3 loop spans 15 amino acids. DNA of the CDR3: TGTGCCAGCAGCCTAAGTGGGGGGGGCCAGGAAAAACTGTTTTTT. Translated, it gives CASSLSGGGQEKLFF.

The chain recombines TRBV7-6 with TRBJ2-3; D is undetermined. Between the trimmed V and J ends, which lost 2 bases and 1 base, there was a span of 4 bases. CDR1 is SGHVS, CDR2 FNYEAQ, per germline. This CDR3 is built from 13 residues. The CDR3 region has the DNA TGTGCCAGCAGCTTACCTGGCACAGATACGCAGTATTTT. Its protein is CASSLPGTDTQYF.

The rearrangement uses TRBV28 and TRBJ1-6, with 8 nucleotides matching TRBD1. The V gene's germline CDR1 is MDHEN and CDR2 SYDVKM. CDR3 length: 15 residues. The V segment lost 7 bases and the J segment 4 bases; nucleotides outside the gene matches: 6. CDR3 sequence reads: CASNIQGAYNSPLHF. DNA of the CDR3: TGTGCCAGCAATATCCAGGGGGCTTATAATTCACCCCTCCACTTT.

V usage is TRBV29-1 and J usage is TRBJ2-1, with D maybe TRBD2 (5 bases). This CDR3 spans 14 amino acids. V was trimmed by 7 bases and J by 2 bases, leaving 15 bases between them. The germline V gene has CDR1 SQVTM and CDR2 ANQGSEA. Written as DNA, the CDR3 is TGCAGCGCCACCCTAGCACGGACCTACAATGAGCAGTTCTTC. Amino acids: CSATLARTYNEQFF.